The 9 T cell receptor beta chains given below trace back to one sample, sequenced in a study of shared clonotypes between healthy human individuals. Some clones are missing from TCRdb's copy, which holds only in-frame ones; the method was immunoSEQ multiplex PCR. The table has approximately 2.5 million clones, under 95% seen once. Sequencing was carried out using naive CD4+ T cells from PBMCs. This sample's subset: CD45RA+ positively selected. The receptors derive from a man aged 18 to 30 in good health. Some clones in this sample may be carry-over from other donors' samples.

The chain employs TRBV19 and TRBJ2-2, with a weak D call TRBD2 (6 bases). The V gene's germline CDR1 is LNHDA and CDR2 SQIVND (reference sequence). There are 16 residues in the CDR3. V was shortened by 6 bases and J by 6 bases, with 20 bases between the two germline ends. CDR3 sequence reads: CASSPGVSFWAGELFF. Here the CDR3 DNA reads TGTGCCAGTAGCCCGGGGGTTAGCTTCTGGGCCGGGGAGCTGTTTTTT. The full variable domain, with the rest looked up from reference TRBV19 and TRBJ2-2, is DGGITQSPKYLFRKEGQNVTLSCEQNLNHDAMYWYRQDPGQGLRLIYYSQIVNDFQKGDIAEGYSVSREKKESFPLTVTSAQKNPTAFYLCASSPGVSFWAGELFFGEGSRLTVL.

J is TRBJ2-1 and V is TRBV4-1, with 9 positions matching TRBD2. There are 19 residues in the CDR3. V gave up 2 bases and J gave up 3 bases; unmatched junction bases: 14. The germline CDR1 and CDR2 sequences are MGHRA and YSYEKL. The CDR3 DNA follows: TGCGCCAGCAGCCAACAACCCCTCCAGGCGGGAGGGCACTACAATGAGCAGTTCTTC. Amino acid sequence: CASSQQPLQAGGHYNEQFF.

CDR3 region: CASSNGGAPNTGELFF. DNA of the CDR3: TGTGCCAGCAGTAATGGGGGGGCTCCGAACACCGGGGAGCTGTTTTTT. The chain is built from TRBV13 and TRBJ2-2; maybe TRBD2 (7 bases). V shed 6 bases and J shed 0 bases, with 14 bases lying between them. There are 16 residues in the CDR3. The V gene's germline CDR1 is PRHDT and CDR2 FYEKMQ (reference sequence).

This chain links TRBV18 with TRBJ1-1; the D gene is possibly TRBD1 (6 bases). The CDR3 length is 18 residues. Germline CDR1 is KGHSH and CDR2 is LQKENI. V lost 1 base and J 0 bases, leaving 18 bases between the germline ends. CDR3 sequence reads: CASSPRRQDLILNTEAFF. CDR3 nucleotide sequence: TGTGCCAGCTCACCACGGAGACAGGACCTTATATTGAACACTGAAGCTTTCTTT.

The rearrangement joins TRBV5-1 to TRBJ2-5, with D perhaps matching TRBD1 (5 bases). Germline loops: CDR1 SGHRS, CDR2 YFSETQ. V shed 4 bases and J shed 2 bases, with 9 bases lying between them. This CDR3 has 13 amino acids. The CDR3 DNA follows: TGCGCCAGCAGCCAGGACACTCAAGAGACCCAGTACTTC. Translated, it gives CASSQDTQETQYF.

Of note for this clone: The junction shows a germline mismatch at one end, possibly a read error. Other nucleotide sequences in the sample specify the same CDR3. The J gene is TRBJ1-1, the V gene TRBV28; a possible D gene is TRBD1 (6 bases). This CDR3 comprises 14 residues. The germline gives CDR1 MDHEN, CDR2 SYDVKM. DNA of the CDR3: TGCGCCAGCAGTTTGCCAGGGGCAAACACTGAAGCTTTCTTT. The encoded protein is CASSLPGANTEAFF. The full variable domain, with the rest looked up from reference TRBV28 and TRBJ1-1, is DVKVTQSSRYLVKRTGEKVFLECVQDMDHENMFWYRQDPGLGLRLIYFSYDVKMKEKGDIPEGYSVSREKKERFSLILESASTNQTSMYLCASSLPGANTEAFFGQGTRLTVV.

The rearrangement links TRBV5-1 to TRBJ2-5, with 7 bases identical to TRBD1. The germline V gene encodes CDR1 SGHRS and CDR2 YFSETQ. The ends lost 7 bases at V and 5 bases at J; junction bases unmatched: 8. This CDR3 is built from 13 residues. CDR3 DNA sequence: TGCGCCAGCGGTATAGGGGGCGAGGAGACCCAGTACTTC. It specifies CASGIGGEETQYF.

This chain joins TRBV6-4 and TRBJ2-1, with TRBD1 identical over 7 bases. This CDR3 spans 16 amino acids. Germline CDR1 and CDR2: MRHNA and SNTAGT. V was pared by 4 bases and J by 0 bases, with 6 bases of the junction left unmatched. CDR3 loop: CASSVQGTASYNEQFF. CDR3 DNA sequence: TGTGCCAGCAGTGTCCAAGGGACAGCCTCCTACAATGAGCAGTTCTTC.

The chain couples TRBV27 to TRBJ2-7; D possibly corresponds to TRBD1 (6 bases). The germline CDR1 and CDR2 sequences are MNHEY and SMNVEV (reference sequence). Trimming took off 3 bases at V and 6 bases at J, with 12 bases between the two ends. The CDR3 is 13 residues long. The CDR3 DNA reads TGTGCCAGCAGTTTGGGCAGGGGAGCCGAGCAGTACTTC. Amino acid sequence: CASSLGRGAEQYF.